These 32 T cell receptor beta chains came from one sample sequenced in a study of identical twins. TCRdb reanalysed the 5' RACE reads using MiXCR and keeps one entry per CDR3 protein. This table has about 900,000 distinct CDR3 sequences, around 12% appearing once. The sample was also linked to a second study, of yellow fever vaccine responses in identical twins.

The sequenced sample was PBMCs. These receptor sequences come from a woman aged 18-29 years in good health.

There are a few counts of this clonotype. This chain links TRBV5-6 with TRBJ2-7, with no clear D. Germline lookup yields CDR1 SGHDT and CDR2 YYEEEE. The CDR3 loop spans 13 amino acids. Trimming shortened V by 0 bases and J by 6 bases, and 10 bases separated the two germline ends. The CDR3 spells CASSLGRLGEQYV. CDR3 nucleotides: TGTGCCAGCAGCTTGGGACGGCTGGGCGAGCAGTACGTC.

This clonotype was counted a few times. V usage is TRBV20-1 and J usage is TRBJ1-3; D remains ambiguous. The V gene's germline CDR1 is DFQATT and CDR2 SNEGSKA (reference sequence). This CDR3 is built from 13 residues. The germline V and J ends were trimmed by 0 bases and 4 bases, with 7 bases remaining between them. The DNA of the CDR3 is TGCAGTGCTAGAGATGGGTCCGGAAACACCATATATTTT. Protein: CSARDGSGNTIYF.

This chain connects TRBV5-1 to TRBJ1-6; D uncertain. Germline V gives CDR1 SGHRS, CDR2 YFSETQ. V dropped 0 bases and J dropped 7 bases, with 11 bases sitting between them. The CDR3 length is 15 residues. CDR3 nucleotides: TGCGCCAGCAGCTTGGGCTATGATTTAAATTCACCCCTCCACTTT. Protein product: CASSLGYDLNSPLHF.

The J gene is TRBJ2-1, the V gene TRBV28; D is undetermined. CDR3 length equals 13 residues. CDR1 MDHEN and CDR2 SYDVKM come from the germline V gene. The V gene lost 3 bases and the J gene lost 8 bases, with 11 bases spanning the gap. CDR3 DNA: TGTGCCAGCAGTTTTCCCGGCCCCGATGAGCAGTTCTTC. It encodes CASSFPGPDEQFF.

J is TRBJ1-1 and V is TRBV6-2 or TRBV6-3, with 8 bases fitting TRBD1. The CDR3 has 15 residues. V shed 7 bases and J 6 bases; nucleotides not matched to a gene: 13. Germline-derived CDR1 and CDR2 are MNHEY and SVGEGT. The CDR3 protein is CASNLQGTGGAEAFF. The CDR3 DNA is TGTGCCAGCAACTTACAGGGGACAGGCGGGGCTGAAGCTTTCTTT.

The V and J genes are TRBV6-1 and TRBJ2-1; maybe TRBD1 (5 bases). This CDR3 has 16 amino acids. Germline assignment: CDR1 MNHNS and CDR2 SASEGT. V was trimmed by 5 bases and J by 0 bases, leaving 14 bases between them. The CDR3 DNA reads as TGTGCCAGCAGTCTTACGTACACAGGCTCCTACAATGAGCAGTTCTTC. This encodes CASSLTYTGSYNEQFF.

Ten or more counts support this clonotype. V is TRBV10-2 and J is TRBJ1-2; D possibly corresponds to TRBD1 (6 bases). From germline, CDR1 is WSHSY and CDR2 SAAADI. V lost 10 bases and J lost 8, with 20 bases in between. This CDR3 is 13 amino acids long. The CDR3 loop reads CATKRTASRGYTF. CDR3 DNA sequence: TGCGCCACCAAAAGGACAGCGTCGAGGGGCTACACCTTC.

This clonotype was recorded a few times. The chain joins TRBV29-1 to TRBJ2-1; D remains unclear. The germline V and J ends were trimmed by 3 bases and 4 bases, with 22 bases remaining between them. Germline V gives CDR1 SQVTM, CDR2 ANQGSEA. This CDR3 contains 17 residues. The CDR3 reads CSVEDPPGKRPYNEQFF. CDR3 sequence (DNA): TGCAGCGTTGAGGATCCCCCGGGCAAGCGCCCTTACAATGAGCAGTTCTTC.

This chain uses TRBV20-1 with TRBJ2-7; D is perhaps TRBD2 (6 bases). The germline V and J ends were trimmed by 4 bases and 3 bases, with 10 bases remaining between them. The germline V gene has CDR1 DFQATT and CDR2 SNEGSKA (reference sequence). The CDR3 is 12 residues long. The CDR3 loop is CSATGTFYEQYF. The CDR3 coding sequence is TGCAGTGCTACAGGGACTTTCTACGAGCAGTACTTC.

This chain uses TRBV20-1 with TRBJ1-1; 10 positions agree with TRBD1. This CDR3 has 15 residues. Germline CDR1 reads DFQATT; CDR2 reads SNEGSKA (reference sequence). V dropped 0 bases and J dropped 3; count of bases not matched to a gene: 4. The CDR3 DNA reads as TGCAGTGCTAGAGATCCCGGGACAGGGGACACTGAAGCTTTCTTT. This gives the protein CSARDPGTGDTEAFF.

Only a few counts were recorded for this clonotype. V is TRBV20-1 and J is TRBJ2-7; D gene uncertain. The CDR3 contains 14 residues. V lost 1 base, J lost 3 bases, and 13 bases lay in between. Germline V CDR1 and CDR2: DFQATT, SNEGSKA (reference sequence). CDR3 residues: CSARVPGTDYEQYF. In DNA, the CDR3 is TGCAGTGCTAGAGTTCCAGGCACTGACTACGAGCAGTACTTC.

This clonotype was seen more than once but under ten times. The chain links TRBV10-3 to TRBJ1-2, with D tentatively TRBD1 (5 bases). V lost 5 bases and J 8 bases, leaving 15 bases between the germline ends. The CDR3 length is 13 residues. CDR1 ENHRY and CDR2 SYGVKD come from the germline V gene. The CDR3 protein is CAISTGTKSGYTF. The DNA for the CDR3 is TGTGCCATCAGTACCGGGACGAAGTCCGGCTACACCTTC.

The sample holds many counts of this clonotype. Here the CDR3 reads CASSPPGGIYEQYF. Written as DNA, the CDR3 is TGTGCCAGCAGCCCCCCTGGAGGGATTTACGAGCAGTACTTC. The chain employs TRBV7-9 and TRBJ2-7; the D gene is possibly TRBD2 (6 bases). Germline values: CDR1 SEHNR, CDR2 FQNEAQ (reference sequence). V lost 5 bases, J lost 4 bases, and 15 bases lay in between. There are 14 residues in the CDR3. The full variable domain, with the rest looked up from reference TRBV7-9 and TRBJ2-7, is DTGVSQNPRHKITKRGQNVTFRCDPISEHNRLYWYRQTLGQGPEFLTYFQNEAQLEKSRLLSDRFSAERPKGSFSTLEIQRTEQGDSAMYLCASSPPGGIYEQYFGPGTRLTVT.

The gene calls are TRBV7-9 and TRBJ2-1; 9 bases line up with TRBD2. V trimming: 5 bases; J trimming: 0 bases; junction bases outside the gene matches: 5. The CDR3 runs 16 residues. Germline lookup yields CDR1 SEHNR and CDR2 FQNEAQ (reference sequence). The CDR3 loop reads CASSPFSGSSYNEQFF. The CDR3 DNA reads TGTGCCAGCAGCCCCTTTAGCGGGAGCTCCTACAATGAGCAGTTCTTC.

V and J are TRBV6-1 and TRBJ1-2, with a weak D call TRBD1 (5 bases). V lost 3 bases and J lost 7, with 27 bases in between. CDR3 size: 18 residues. The germline V gene encodes CDR1 MNHNS and CDR2 SASEGT. CDR3 sequence: CASSEFRGTSLKLGGYTF. The CDR3 bases are TGTGCCAGCAGTGAGTTTCGGGGCACATCCCTGAAATTAGGTGGCTACACCTTC.

This clonotype occurred a few times. The gene calls are TRBV27 and TRBJ1-2; the D is unclear. Germline V gene data show CDR1 as MNHEY and CDR2 as SMNVEV (reference sequence). V dropped 7 bases and J dropped 1 base, with 19 bases sitting between them. The CDR3 contains 16 residues. The CDR3 DNA follows: TGTGCCAGCAACAGAGCCCATTATAGGAATAACTATGGCTACACCTTC. Its protein product is CASNRAHYRNNYGYTF.

This clonotype was counted between two and nine times. The chain uses TRBV12-3 or TRBV12-4 and TRBJ1-1, with 7 positions matching TRBD1. With V trimmed by 6 bases and J by 5 bases, 6 bases remained unmatched. This CDR3 spans 13 amino acids. CDR3 loop: CASRSGGGTEAFF. The CDR3, as DNA: TGTGCCAGCAGATCAGGGGGAGGGACTGAAGCTTTCTTT.

This clonotype was seen more than once but under ten times. J is TRBJ2-7 and V is TRBV2; D unresolved. Germline V gene sequence: CDR1 SNHLY, CDR2 FYNNEI. The germline V and J ends were trimmed by 3 bases and 4 bases, with 1 base remaining between them. This CDR3 spans 10 amino acids. The CDR3 spells CASSEYEQYF. In nucleotides, the CDR3 is TGTGCCAGCAGTGAGTACGAGCAGTACTTC. Full variable domain (missing parts from reference TRBV2 and TRBJ2-7): EPEVTQTPSHQVTQMGQEVILRCVPISNHLYFYWYRQILGQKVEFLVSFYNNEISEKSEIFDDQFSVERPDGSNFTLKIRSTKLEDSAMYFCASSEYEQYFGPGTRLTVT.

The rearrangement uses TRBV10-3 and TRBJ1-5; a possible D gene is TRBD1 (5 bases). Trimming shortened V by 4 bases and J by 4 bases, and 8 bases separated the two germline ends. CDR1 ENHRY and CDR2 SYGVKD come from the germline V gene. The CDR3 runs to 13 residues. This chain's CDR3 is CAISVGDNQPQHF. The CDR3 DNA reads TGTGCCATCAGTGTAGGGGATAATCAGCCCCAGCATTTT.

V usage is TRBV27 and J usage is TRBJ2-7; 7 bases are a match to TRBD1. The V segment lost 5 bases and the J segment 0 bases; nucleotides outside the gene matches: 4. Per the germline V gene, CDR1 is MNHEY and CDR2 is SMNVEV (reference sequence). The CDR3 totals 14 residues. CDR3 in DNA: TGTGCCAGCAGTGATCGGGACAGCTCCTACGAGCAGTACTTC. Encoded protein: CASSDRDSSYEQYF.

The chain is built from TRBV6-2 or TRBV6-3 and TRBJ2-7; 11 bases are shared with TRBD2. The CDR3 loop spans 15 amino acids. V gave up 3 bases and J gave up 2 bases; unmatched junction bases: 3. The germline CDR1 and CDR2 sequences are MNHEY and SVGEGT. CDR3 DNA: TGTGCCAGCAGTTATAGTAGCGGGGGGGCCTACGAGCAGTACGTC. It is translated as CASSYSSGGAYEQYV.

The V call is TRBV12-3 or TRBV12-4, the J call TRBJ2-5, with 11 nucleotides matching TRBD2. Germline trimming cut 2 bases from V and 5 bases from J; bases unmatched to any gene: 7. The CDR3 loop spans 16 amino acids. CDR3 loop: CASSLMTSGIHETQYF. CDR3 in DNA: TGTGCCAGCAGTTTAATGACTAGCGGGATACATGAGACCCAGTACTTC.

This clonotype was detected only a few times. The genes are TRBV27 and TRBJ1-6, with a possible D match to TRBD1 (6 bases). There are 18 residues in the CDR3. Germline CDR1 and CDR2: MNHEY and SMNVEV (reference sequence). Trimming removed 6 bases from V and 7 bases from J, with 25 bases in between. DNA for the CDR3: TGTGCCAGCAGCCACTCCTACAGGGACTTATCACAAAATTCACCCCTCCACTTT. This translates into CASSHSYRDLSQNSPLHF.

On this clonotype itself: An end of the junction differs from the germline gene, which may be a read error. The V gene is TRBV10-3, the J gene TRBJ1-1; maybe TRBD1 (5 bases). Germline CDR1 is ENHRY and CDR2 is SYGVKD. The CDR3 consists of 12 residues. The CDR3 is CAISGGEGEASF. The CDR3 bases are TGTGCCATCAGTGGGGGCGAGGGTGAAGCTTCCTTT.

The chain has TRBV5-1 and TRBJ2-1; 12 bases map to TRBD1. CDR3 size: 16 residues. V was pared by 9 bases and J by 3 bases, with 10 bases of the junction left unmatched. Per the germline V gene, CDR1 is SGHRS and CDR2 is YFSETQ. CDR3: CATGTGGGSGYNEQFF. The CDR3 DNA sequence: TGCGCCACCGGGACAGGGGGCGGTTCTGGCTACAATGAGCAGTTCTTC.

This clonotype has just a few counts. The gene calls are TRBV28 and TRBJ2-7; no clear D. This CDR3 contains 14 residues. Germline V gene lookup returns CDR1 MDHEN and CDR2 SYDVKM. V was trimmed by 8 bases and J by 7 bases, leaving 21 bases between them. CDR3 sequence: CASADLVDLKEQYF. CDR3 nucleotide sequence: TGTGCCAGCGCTGATTTGGTGGATCTGAAGGAGCAGTACTTC.

This clonotype turned up a few times. The chain combines TRBV7-8 with TRBJ2-2, with D tentatively TRBD1 (5 bases). The V and J ends lost 5 bases and 3 bases respectively, with 19 bases between them. There are 17 residues in the CDR3. CDR1 is SGHVS, CDR2 FQNEAQ, per germline. CDR3 loop: CASSRRLGARDTGELFF. CDR3 DNA: TGTGCCAGCAGCCGCCGCCTTGGGGCACGAGACACCGGGGAGCTGTTTTTT.

This clonotype occurred a few times. In DNA, the CDR3 is TGCGCCAGCAGCTTGGCCAAAGTCACGGGAGGGACCCGCACAGATACGCAGTATTTT. Translated, it gives CASSLAKVTGGTRTDTQYF. The gene calls are TRBV5-1 and TRBJ2-3, with TRBD2 matching 8 bases. Per germline, CDR1 SGHRS and CDR2 YFSETQ. The CDR3 covers 19 residues. J gave up 1 base and V 0 bases, and 13 bases lay outside the gene matches. Supplemented by reference TRBV5-1 and TRBJ2-3, the full variable domain reads KAGVTQTPRYLIKTRGQQVTLSCSPISGHRSVSWYQQTPGQGLQFLFEYFSETQRNKGNFPGRFSGRQFSNSRSEMNVSTLELGDSALYLCASSLAKVTGGTRTDTQYFGPGTRLTVL.

Concerning this clonotype: One junction end disagrees with the germline gene, perhaps due to a read error. The chain links TRBV5-1 to TRBJ2-1; D gene unclear. CDR1 SGHRS and CDR2 YFSETQ come from the germline V gene. This CDR3 has 14 residues. CDR3 bases: TGCGCCAGCAGCGGTTCTCAAGCTAACAATGAGCAGTCCTTC. Its protein product is CASSGSQANNEQSF. Supplemented by reference TRBV5-1 and TRBJ2-1, the full variable domain reads KAGVTQTPRYLIKTRGQQVTLSCSPISGHRSVSWYQQTPGQGLQFLFEYFSETQRNKGNFPGRFSGRQFSNSRSEMNVSTLELGDSALYLCASSGSQANNEQSFGPGTRLTVL.

J is TRBJ2-7 and V is TRBV20-1, with 10 bases aligning to TRBD2. The CDR3 spans 15 residues. The J segment lost 0 bases and the V segment lost 2 bases, leaving 4 bases of the junction unmatched. From germline, CDR1 is DFQATT and CDR2 SNEGSKA (reference sequence). CDR3 DNA: TGCAGTGCTAGAAACGAGCGGGGGGGCTCCTACGAGCAGTACGTC. Its translation is CSARNERGGSYEQYV.

This clonotype came up many times. The genes are TRBV12-3 or TRBV12-4 and TRBJ1-5; TRBD1 is a possible D gene (6 bases). This CDR3 is 15 amino acids long. V lost 1 base and J 1 base, leaving 8 bases between the germline ends. The DNA for the CDR3 is TGTGCCAGCAGTTTAGGCAGGGGAAGCAATCAGCCCCAGCATTTT. It translates to CASSLGRGSNQPQHF.

This chain joins TRBV29-1 and TRBJ2-2, with unresolved D. Germline loops: CDR1 SQVTM, CDR2 ANQGSEA. The CDR3 runs to 11 residues. Trimming took 6 bases from V and 0 from J, leaving 2 bases between them. The CDR3 nucleotides read TGCAGCGTGACGAACACCGGGGAGCTGTTTTTT. Its protein is CSVTNTGELFF.